These T cell receptor beta chains were read from a single sample in a study of cytomegalovirus exposure and HLA in healthy donors. Using immunoSEQ multiplex PCR, the repertoire was profiled, and TCRdb retains in-frame clones only, with some absent. Of 200,000 to 250,000 clones listed, more than 65% are singletons. The material sequenced was PBMCs. The receptors stem from a man aged 50 or older in good health and CMV-seronegative. The CDR3 runs from the conserved cysteine through the conserved F or W. The order of the fields is clone size, V gene, J gene, D gene, CDR3 DNA, CDR3 protein. A D gene is named only where the DNA matches it firmly. Only part of the rows carry a size: once, few, many, or a class if the clone is expanded.

>-|TRBV7-9|TRBJ1-3|-
TGTGCCAGCAGCCCCGACAGGTCTGGAAACACCATATATTTT
CASSPDRSGNTIYF
>-|TRBV14|TRBJ2-4|-
TGTGCCAGCAGCCAAGAAAGCCTATGGGGGAGGAACATTCAGTACTTC
CASSQESLWGRNIQYF
>-|TRBV9|TRBJ1-4|TRBD1
TGTGCCAGCAGCGTTGGGGTGACCGGGACAGGGTCGTCGGTTAAGGAAAAACTGTTTTTT
CASSVGVTGTGSSVKEKLFF
>-|TRBV7-2|TRBJ1-4|-
TGTGCCAGCAGCTTAGTAGGGAAGGGGCAGTATGAAAAACTGTTTTTT
CASSLVGKGQYEKLFF
>-|TRBV4-1|TRBJ1-3|-
TGCGCCAGCAGCCAAGATCAGGGACTTTCTGGAAACACCATATATTTT
CASSQDQGLSGNTIYF
>-|TRBV4-1|TRBJ2-6|TRBD1
TGCGCCAGCAGCCAAGATCGCGGGACAGGGGGTCTCTCTGGGGCCAACGTCCTGACTTTC
CASSQDRGTGGLSGANVLTF
>once|TRBV18|TRBJ1-2|TRBD1
TGTGCCAGCTCAGTAGGGCAGGGGGCGCTTGGAGGCTACACCTTC
CASSVGQGALGGYTF
>-|TRBV5-1|TRBJ2-7|-
TGCGCCAGCAGCTTGTACTTTGCAGGCTACGAGCAGTACTTC
CASSLYFAGYEQYF
>-|TRBV5-6|TRBJ1-5|TRBD1
TGTGCCAGCAGCTTGGACAGGGGAACGAGCAATCAGCCCCAGCATTTT
CASSLDRGTSNQPQHF
>once|TRBV25-1|TRBJ2-2|-
TGTGCCAGCACCCAGAACACCGGGGAGCTGTTTTTT
CASTQNTGELFF
>-|TRBV28|TRBJ2-2|-
TGTGCCAGCACTAGGGACACAAACACCGGGGAGCTGTTTTTT
CASTRDTNTGELFF
>-|TRBV9|TRBJ1-2|-
TGTGCCAGCAGCGTAGACAGTAACTATGGCTACACCTTC
CASSVDSNYGYTF
>-|TRBV18|TRBJ2-1|TRBD2
TGTGCCAGCTCACGTCCAACTAGCGGAGCCTACAATGAGCAGTTCTTC
CASSRPTSGAYNEQFF
>-|TRBV28|TRBJ2-7|-
TGTGCCAGCAGTACTAACGCACTAAACTCGTACGAGCAGTACTTC
CASSTNALNSYEQYF
>-|TRBV27|TRBJ1-4|TRBD1
TGTGCCAGCAGTTTATCAGCAGGGGGAAAACTGTTTTTT
CASSLSAGGKLFF
>-|TRBV30|TRBJ1-6|TRBD1
TGTGCCTGGGGGACAGGGAATAATTCACCCCTCCACTTT
CAWGTGNNSPLHF
>-|TRBV7-8|TRBJ2-1|TRBD2
TGTGCCAGCAAGGGCGGGAGCTCCTACAATGAGCAGTTCTTC
CASKGGSSYNEQFF
>-|TRBV5-1|TRBJ2-1|TRBD2
TGCGCCAGCAGCTTGCCCAGCGGGAGCTCCTACAATGAGCAGTTCTTC
CASSLPSGSSYNEQFF
>-|TRBV29-1|TRBJ2-3|-
TGCAGCGTTTACCAGGGTATAGATACGCAGTATTTT
CSVYQGIDTQYF
>once|TRBV27|TRBJ2-1|-
TGTGCCAGCAGTTTTATCCAGGCAGGGGCCGGGAATGAGCAGTTCTTC
CASSFIQAGAGNEQFF
>once|TRBV6-5|TRBJ1-1|-
TGTGCCAGCAGTTACACAGCGAACACTGAAGCTTTCTTT
CASSYTANTEAFF
>-|TRBV6-5|TRBJ1-5|-
TGTGCCAGCAGCCGGGGTTCCAGTCAGCCCCAGCATTTT
CASSRGSSQPQHF
>-|TRBV19|TRBJ2-2|TRBD1
TGTGCCAGTACTAATCTCAACCCGGGACAGGGGTCCACCGGGGAGCTGTTTTTT
CASTNLNPGQGSTGELFF
>few|TRBV27|TRBJ2-7|-
TGTGCCAGCAGTCTAATGGCGGGCCTATATGACGAGCAGTACTTC
CASSLMAGLYDEQYF
>-|TRBV5-6|TRBJ2-5|TRBD2
TGTGCCAGCAGCTTGTTATCTAGCGGGAACCAAGAGACCCAGTACTTC
CASSLLSSGNQETQYF
>-|TRBV5-1|TRBJ2-1|-
TGCGCCAGCAGCTTGGGGGAAGCGGACTACAATGAGCAGTTCTTC
CASSLGEADYNEQFF
>-|TRBV7-9|TRBJ2-3|TRBD2
TGTGCCAGCAGCTGGACTAGCGGGGCAGATACGCAGTATTTT
CASSWTSGADTQYF
>-|TRBV28|TRBJ2-3|-
TGTGCCAGCAGTCCCGCGGGGTACACAGATACGCAGTATTTT
CASSPAGYTDTQYF
>-|TRBV15|TRBJ2-2|-
TGTGCCACCTCAACGAACACCGGGGAGCTGTTTTTT
CATSTNTGELFF
>-|TRBV7-3|TRBJ1-2|TRBD1
TGTGCCAGCAGCCCTGGGACAGGGAGGGACTATGGCTACACCTTC
CASSPGTGRDYGYTF
>few|TRBV7-9|TRBJ2-7|TRBD2
TGTGCCAGCGGCCTTGGGGGGGAAAGGGGCGAGCAGTACTTC
CASGLGGERGEQYF
>-|TRBV5-1|TRBJ2-1|TRBD2
TGCGCCAGCAGTCGCGCTAGCGGGAGGATGAATGAGCAGTTCTTC
CASSRASGRMNEQFF
>-|TRBV11-3|TRBJ2-3|-
TGTGCCAGCAGCCGCGGGGAGCGGGGCACAGATACGCAGTATTTT
CASSRGERGTDTQYF
>-|TRBV7-6|TRBJ2-6|-
TGTGCCAGCAGCCCCTATGGCAACGTCCTGACTTTC
CASSPYGNVLTF
>-|TRBV5-4|TRBJ1-4|-
TGTGCCAGCGGTACGGGGAATGAAAAACTGTTTTTT
CASGTGNEKLFF
>-|TRBV6-5|TRBJ2-7|-
TGTGCCAGCAGTTTCGGGATGCCGTCCTACGAGCAGTACTTC
CASSFGMPSYEQYF
>once|TRBV5-1|TRBJ2-2|-
TGCGCCAGCAGCCCGGGGGTCATCCGGACTCTTAAAAACACCGGGGAGCTGTTTTTT
CASSPGVIRTLKNTGELFF
>-|TRBV10-2|TRBJ2-7|TRBD2
TGCGCCAGCAGTGACCTAAGACTAGCGGGAGTAACCTACGAGCAGTACTTC
CASSDLRLAGVTYEQYF
>-|TRBV5-1|TRBJ2-1|TRBD1
TGCGCCAGCAGCTTGGACAGGGGCGGAAATGAGCAGTTCTTC
CASSLDRGGNEQFF
>-|TRBV27|TRBJ2-7|TRBD2
TGTGCCAGCACCCCTAGCGGGGGAACCTACGAGCAGTACTTC
CASTPSGGTYEQYF